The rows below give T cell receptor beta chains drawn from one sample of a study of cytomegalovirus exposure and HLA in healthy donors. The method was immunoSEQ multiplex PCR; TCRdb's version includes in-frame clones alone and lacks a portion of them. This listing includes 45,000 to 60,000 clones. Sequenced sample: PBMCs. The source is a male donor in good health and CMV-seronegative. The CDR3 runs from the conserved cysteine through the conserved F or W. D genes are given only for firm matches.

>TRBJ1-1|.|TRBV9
CASSPQVGPGHNTEAFF
TGTGCCAGCAGCCCCCAGGTAGGGCCCGGACATAACACTGAAGCTTTCTTT
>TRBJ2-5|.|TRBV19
CASSDGPYSGETQYF
TGTGCCAGTAGTGACGGGCCCTATTCGGGGGAGACCCAGTACTTC
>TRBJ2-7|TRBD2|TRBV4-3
CASSQDPGTSYEQYF
TGCGCCAGCAGCCAAGATCCCGGGACTAGCTACGAGCAGTACTTC
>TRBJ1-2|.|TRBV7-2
CASSLDGGGYTF
TGTGCCAGCAGCTTAGATGGCGGTGGCTACACCTTC
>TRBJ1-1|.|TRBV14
CASNAYGTHQEAFF
TGTGCCAGCAACGCGTACGGGACACACCAAGAAGCTTTCTTT
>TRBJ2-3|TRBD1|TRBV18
CASSHGTGVAAKQYF
TGTGCCAGCTCCCATGGGACAGGGGTAGCAGCTAAGCAGTATTTT
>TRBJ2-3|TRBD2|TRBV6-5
CASSYQAGGADTQYF
TGTGCCAGCAGTTACCAAGCGGGGGGGGCAGATACGCAGTATTTT
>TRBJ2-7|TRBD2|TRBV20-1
CSAGGWEQYF
TGCAGTGCCGGGGGGTGGGAGCAGTACTTC
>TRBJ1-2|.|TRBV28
CASRATVFLYTF
TGTGCCAGCAGGGCTACAGTGTTTCTCTACACCTTC
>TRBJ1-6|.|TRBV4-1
CASSQDSGDGNSPLHF
TGCGCCAGCAGCCAAGATTCAGGGGACGGGAATTCACCCCTCCACTTT
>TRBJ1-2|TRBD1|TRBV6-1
CASSEARGQGDGYTF
TGTGCCAGCAGTGAAGCCAGGGGACAGGGAGATGGCTACACCTTC
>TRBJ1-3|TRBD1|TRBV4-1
CASSLADRGNGNTIYF
TGCGCCAGCAGCCTGGCGGACAGGGGGAATGGAAACACCATATATTTT
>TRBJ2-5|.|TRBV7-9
CASSLVGGGAETQYF
TGTGCCAGCAGCTTAGTAGGTGGCGGGGCGGAGACCCAGTACTTC
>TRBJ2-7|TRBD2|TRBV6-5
CASSPSGGSAYEQYF
TGTGCCAGCAGCCCCAGCGGGGGTAGCGCCTACGAGCAGTACTTC
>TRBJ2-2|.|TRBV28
CASSPDSNTGELFF
TGTGCCAGCAGCCCGGACAGTAACACCGGGGAGCTGTTTTTT
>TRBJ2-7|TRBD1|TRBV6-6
CASSPTGGHLSYEQYF
TGTGCCAGCAGTCCCACAGGGGGCCACCTCTCCTACGAGCAGTACTTC
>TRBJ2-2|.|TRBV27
CASSPSNTGELFF
TGTGCCAGCAGTCCCTCGAACACCGGGGAGCTGTTTTTT
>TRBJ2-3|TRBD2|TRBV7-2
CASSFYGGSSDKQYF
TGTGCCAGCAGCTTCTACGGCGGGAGTTCAGATAAGCAGTATTTT
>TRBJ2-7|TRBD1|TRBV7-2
CASTRDRGSYEQYF
TGTGCCAGCACCAGGGACAGAGGCTCCTACGAGCAGTACTTC
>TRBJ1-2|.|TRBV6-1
CATNIQGGSMDTF
TGTGCCACCAATATACAGGGCGGAAGCATGGACACCTTC
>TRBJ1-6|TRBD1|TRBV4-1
CASSQRPGQGTSPLHF
TGCGCCAGCAGCCAAAGGCCTGGACAGGGGACTTCACCCCTCCACTTT
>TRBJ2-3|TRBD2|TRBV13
CASSPAPSSGIDTQYF
TGTGCCAGCAGCCCGGCCCCCTCTAGCGGCATAGATACGCAGTATTTT
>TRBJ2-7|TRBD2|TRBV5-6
CASSLLTSGSFYEQYF
TGTGCCAGCAGCTTGCTGACTAGCGGGAGTTTCTACGAGCAGTACTTC
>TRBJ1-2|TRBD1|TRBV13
CASSFAGGGQGGVYGYTF
TGTGCCAGCAGCTTTGCGGGTGGAGGACAGGGGGGAGTCTATGGCTACACCTTC
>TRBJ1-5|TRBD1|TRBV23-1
CASSHPGQAAGQPQHF
TGCGCCAGCAGTCATCCCGGACAGGCCGCAGGTCAGCCCCAGCATTTT
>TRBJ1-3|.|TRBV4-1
CASTADYSGNTIYF
TGCGCCAGCACCGCGGACTACTCTGGAAACACCATATATTTT
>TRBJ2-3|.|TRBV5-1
CASSPTNPTDTQYF
TGCGCCAGCAGCCCGACAAACCCCACAGATACGCAGTATTTT
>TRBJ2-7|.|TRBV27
CASSPQGRPYEQYF
TGTGCCAGCAGTCCGCAGGGTCGACCCTACGAGCAGTACTTC
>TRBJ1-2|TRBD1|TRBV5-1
CASSLADGGGGYGYTF
TGCGCCAGCAGCTTGGCCGATGGAGGGGGCGGATATGGCTACACCTTC
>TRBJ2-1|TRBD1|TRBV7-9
CASSFGTGGSNEQFF
TGTGCCAGCAGCTTCGGGACAGGGGGGAGCAATGAGCAGTTCTTC
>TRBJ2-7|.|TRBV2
CASSEWGQGLEQYF
TGTGCCAGCAGTGAATGGGGTCAGGGGCTCGAGCAGTACTTC
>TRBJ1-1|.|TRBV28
CASREQANTEAFF
TGTGCCAGCAGAGAACAGGCGAACACTGAAGCTTTCTTT
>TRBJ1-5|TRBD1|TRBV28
CASSPTGGRGPQHF
TGTGCCAGCAGTCCGACAGGGGGCAGAGGGCCCCAGCATTTT
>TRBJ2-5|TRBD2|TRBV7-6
CASSVDAGGRLSETQYF
TGTGCCAGCAGCGTAGATGCGGGGGGGCGCTTATCTGAGACCCAGTACTTC
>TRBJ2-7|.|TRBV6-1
CASSIAGQSSYEQYF
TGTGCCAGCAGCATCGCGGGACAGAGCTCCTACGAGCAGTACTTC
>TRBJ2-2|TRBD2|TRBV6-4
CASRRLAGETGELFF
TGTGCCAGCCGCAGACTAGCGGGAGAAACCGGGGAGCTGTTTTTT
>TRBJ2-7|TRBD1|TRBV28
CASTGADRVYEQYF
TGTGCCAGCACTGGGGCGGACAGGGTCTACGAGCAGTACTTC
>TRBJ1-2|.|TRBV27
CASSLLGQGERSGYGYTF
TGTGCCAGCAGTTTACTCGGGCAGGGTGAGCGATCTGGCTATGGCTACACCTTC
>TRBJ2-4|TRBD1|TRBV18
CASSPGTGPRAKNIQYF
TGTGCCAGCTCACCAGGGACAGGTCCAAGGGCCAAAAACATTCAGTACTTC
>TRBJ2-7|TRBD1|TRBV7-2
CASSLDRDSAYEQYF
TGTGCCAGCAGCTTAGATCGGGACAGTGCCTACGAGCAGTACTTC
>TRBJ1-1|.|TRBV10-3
CAISESQGNTEAFF
TGTGCCATCAGTGAATCTCAGGGGAACACTGAAGCTTTCTTT
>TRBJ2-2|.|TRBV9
CASSVGLLPPPGELFF
TGTGCCAGCAGCGTAGGGCTGTTACCACCCCCCGGGGAGCTGTTTTTT
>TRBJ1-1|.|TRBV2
CASNRRENTEAFF
TGTGCCAGCAATCGCCGGGAGAACACTGAAGCTTTCTTT
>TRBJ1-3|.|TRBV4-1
CASSQRGGPGNTIYF
TGCGCCAGCAGCCAGAGGGGGGGTCCTGGAAACACCATATATTTT
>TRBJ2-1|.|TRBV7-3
CASSLQVGGWWEQFF
TGTGCCAGCAGCTTACAGGTGGGAGGTTGGTGGGAGCAGTTCTTC
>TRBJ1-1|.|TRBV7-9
CASSPPTGLNTEAFF
TGTGCCAGCAGCCCCCCGACAGGATTAAACACTGAAGCTTTCTTT
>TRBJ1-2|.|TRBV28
CASSRDTSYTF
TGTGCCAGCAGCAGGGACACGAGCTACACCTTC
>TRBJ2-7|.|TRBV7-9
CASSPIRGDWGYEQYF
TGTGCCAGCAGCCCCATCAGGGGGGACTGGGGGTACGAGCAGTACTTC
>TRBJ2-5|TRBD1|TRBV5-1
CASSLGQGAWETQYF
TGCGCCAGCAGCTTGGGGCAGGGGGCTTGGGAGACCCAGTACTTC
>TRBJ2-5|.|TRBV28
CASSSLEVVRGPGETQYF
TGTGCCAGCAGTTCCCTAGAGGTTGTCAGGGGACCTGGAGAGACCCAGTACTTC
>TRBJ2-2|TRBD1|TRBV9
CASSVGQGGTGELFF
TGTGCCAGCAGCGTCGGACAGGGTGGGACCGGGGAGCTGTTTTTT
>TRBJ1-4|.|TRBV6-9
CASPGQGGEKLFF
TGTGCCAGTCCTGGGCAGGGCGGTGAAAAACTGTTTTTT
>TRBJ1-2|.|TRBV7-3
CASGRQDADGYTF
TGTGCCAGCGGCCGACAGGACGCTGATGGCTACACCTTC
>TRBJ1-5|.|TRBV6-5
CASSYGGNQPQHF
TGTGCCAGCAGTTACGGGGGGAATCAGCCCCAGCATTTT